This T cell receptor beta chain appears in the sequencing data of a study of cytomegalovirus exposure and HLA in healthy donors. Study-wide results and limits: Earlier analysis yielded a pattern in which most TCR beta V segments were productive about 90% or about 30% of the time. The study had only CMV serostatus as immune exposure information. When analyzed later, a missense DCLRE1C variant was found to be linked to TCR beta V- and J-gene trimming.

As to this clone: The antigen is unknown.

Donors counted as nominally healthy when sampled, yet unrecorded immune exposures were likely. Primers for the PCR totalled 60 Vbeta and 13 Jbeta. Assay used: immunoSEQ multiplex PCR; TCRdb lists only in-frame clones, some missing. The sample has approximately 120,000 clones; roughly 76% are singletons. This CDR3 comprises 15 residues. Deletions cut 3 bases from V and 1 base from J, with 12 bases between. The V gene's germline CDR1 is KGHSH and CDR2 LQKENI. This clonotype was sampled from a woman aged 50 to 65 in good health and CMV-seropositive. Sequenced: PBMCs. The chain uses TRBV18 and TRBJ2-5; D is possibly TRBD2 (6 bases). CDR3 sequence (DNA): TGTGCCAGCTCACCTTATAGCGGAGCCCAAGAGACCCAGTACTTC. It is translated as CASSPYSGAQETQYF.